The 9 T cell receptor beta chains in this list originate from one sample, sequenced in a study of shared clonotypes between healthy human individuals (dated by TCRdb to the early 2020s). To prepare the library, the immunoSEQ multiplex PCR assay was applied. As stored in TCRdb, this immuneACCESS dataset retains in-frame rearrangements with V and J assigned. A fraction of the clones does not appear; measured against another copy, unresolved V genes explain less than half of the discrepancy, and the remainder lacks a known reason. In all, the sample holds 1,100,000 or so clones, and approximately 78% of those were seen once. The ten largest clones represent under 0.6% of the sample. What was sequenced was memory CD4+ T cells from PBMCs. In light of the paper, this sample's cell subset or site label describes: CD45RA-negative fraction. The receptors originated from a man aged 18 to 29 in good health. Some clones in this sample may be carry-over from other donors' samples.

The chain joins TRBV7-2 to TRBJ2-3; a possible D gene is TRBD2 (5 bases). From germline, CDR1 is SGHTA and CDR2 FQGNSA. CDR3 length equals 14 residues. Deletions cut 2 bases from V and 2 bases from J, with 8 bases between. The CDR3 DNA follows: TGTGCCAGCAGCTTACGGACTCTCACAGATACGCAGTATTTT. This encodes CASSLRTLTDTQYF.

The rearrangement links TRBV18 to TRBJ2-5; D is undetermined. CDR1 and CDR2 (germline): KGHSH, LQKENI. V gave up 3 bases and J gave up 1 base, with 6 bases separating them. This CDR3 has 13 residues. The CDR3 DNA reads as TGTGCCAGCTCACCCCTTTTCCAAGAGACCCAGTACTTC. Amino acids: CASSPLFQETQYF. The whole variable domain, remainder taken from reference TRBV18 and TRBJ2-5, is NAGVMQNPRHLVRRRGQEARLRCSPMKGHSHVYWYRQLPEEGLKFMVYLQKENIIDESGMPKERFSAEFPKEGPSILRIQQVVRGDSAAYFCASSPLFQETQYFGPGTRLLVL.

J is TRBJ2-3 and V is TRBV11-2; D is possibly TRBD1 (5 bases). Trimming removed 4 bases from V and 2 bases from J, with 10 bases in between. This CDR3 region has 14 residues. Germline loops: CDR1 SGHAT, CDR2 FQNNGV. CDR3: CASSSGHFTDTQYF. The DNA of the CDR3 is TGTGCCAGCAGCTCAGGACACTTCACAGATACGCAGTATTTT.

This clone was picked up a small number of times. V is TRBV29-1 and J is TRBJ1-5, with 8 bases aligning to TRBD1. Germline values: CDR1 SQVTM, CDR2 ANQGSEA. This CDR3 is 14 amino acids long. Trimming cost V 6 bases and J 3 bases; bases outside gene matches: 7. The CDR3, as DNA: TGCAGCGTCAAGGCAGGGGGCTTCAATCAGCCCCAGCATTTT. It yields the protein CSVKAGGFNQPQHF.

The J gene is TRBJ2-1, the V gene TRBV6-5, with D perhaps TRBD2 (6 bases). V lost 6 bases to trimming and J lost 9 bases, with 9 bases between them. Per germline, CDR1 MNHEY and CDR2 SVGAGI. The CDR3 runs 11 residues. The CDR3 loop is CASSKEGEQFF. CDR3 in DNA: TGTGCCAGCAGCAAGGAGGGTGAGCAGTTCTTC.

V and J are TRBV5-6 and TRBJ1-2, with no clear D. Germline CDR1 reads SGHDT; CDR2 reads YYEEEE. The CDR3 has 17 residues. The V and J ends lost 4 bases and 6 bases respectively, with 25 bases between them. The CDR3: CASSQVAGRVLTDGYTF. In DNA, the CDR3 is TGTGCCAGCAGCCAGGTAGCGGGAAGGGTTCTAACGGATGGCTACACCTTC.

In its sample, this clone was seen once. The chain combines TRBV6-5 with TRBJ2-2; TRBD1 might be the D (6 bases). Trimming removed 8 bases at V and 4 bases at J, with 17 bases between. Germline V CDR1 and CDR2: MNHEY, SVGAGI. The CDR3 loop spans 15 amino acids. The CDR3: CASRNRQAITGELFF. CDR3 sequence (DNA): TGTGCCAGCCGGAACCGACAGGCGATCACCGGGGAGCTGTTTTTT.

This clone was detected once. V is TRBV28 and J is TRBJ2-7, with 11 bases identical to TRBD1. The CDR3 totals 13 residues. In germline, CDR1 is MDHEN, CDR2 SYDVKM. The V and J ends lost 6 bases and 8 bases, in that order; junction bases with no gene match: 6. CDR3 amino acids: CASRSGTGGKQYF. CDR3 in DNA: TGTGCCAGCAGATCCGGGACAGGGGGTAAGCAGTACTTC.

This clone has a single count. The chain combines TRBV6-4 with TRBJ1-5; TRBD1 aligns across 7 bases. This CDR3 is built from 14 residues. The germline gives CDR1 MRHNA, CDR2 SNTAGT. V shed 2 bases, J shed 4 bases, and the junction held 2 bases outside the gene matches. The chain's CDR3 is CASSDGQENQPQHF. Here the CDR3 DNA reads TGTGCCAGCAGTGACGGACAGGAGAATCAGCCCCAGCATTTT.